This paragraph reports one T cell receptor beta chain. The germline gives CDR1 MDHEN, CDR2 SYDVKM. The J segment lost 1 base and the V segment lost 5 bases, leaving 4 bases of the junction unmatched. The CDR3 is 15 amino acids. The data originate from a study of cytomegalovirus exposure and HLA in healthy donors. Profiled with immunoSEQ multiplex PCR; TCRdb holds only in-frame clones, not every one. The sample includes some 150,000 clones, roughly 89% of them seen just once. The sequencing sample was made of PBMCs. The V gene is TRBV28, the J gene TRBJ1-5, with 8 bases aligning to TRBD1. The receptor was isolated from a woman younger than 35 in good health and CMV-seropositive. CDR3 sequence (DNA): TGTGCCAGCAGTCACACAGGGGGGAGCAATCAGCCCCAGCATTTT. It codes for CASSHTGGSNQPQHF.